This TCR beta chain appears in the sequencing data of a study of cytomegalovirus exposure and HLA in healthy donors. General study points: The records held CMV serostatus as the only immune exposure information.

At collection, donors were nominally healthy, but unrecorded immune exposures were probable. Note on this clone: What it binds is not known.

Researchers ran the PCR with 60 Vbeta and 13 Jbeta primers. Assay: immunoSEQ multiplex PCR; the TCRdb copy retains only in-frame clones and omits some. The profile shows roughly 170,000 clones, around four fifths of them singletons. Trimming cost V 7 bases and J 6 bases, with 12 bases left between them. CDR1 is SNHLY, CDR2 FYNNEI, per germline. CDR3 size: 13 residues. V and J are TRBV2 and TRBJ2-2; TRBD1 might be the D (5 bases). The specimen was PBMCs. The receptor's source is a man between 50 and 59 years old in good health and CMV-seronegative. This CDR3 reads CASNPQGPGELFF. The CDR3 DNA is TGTGCCAGCAATCCTCAGGGCCCCGGGGAGCTGTTTTTT.